Listed below are T cell receptor beta chains from one sample, sequenced in a study of blood T cell repertoires in COVID-19. Assay used: immunoSEQ multiplex PCR; TCRdb lists only in-frame clones, some missing. The table shows roughly 250,000 clones, with 70% to 90% occurring only once. Sequencing was done on a sample of peripheral blood. These receptors all stem from a woman in her thirties or forties who had recovered from COVID-19. Each CDR3 is given with its conserved first and last residue. A D gene is named only where the DNA matches it firmly. Not every row has a clone size; where given, it reads once, few, many or a size class.

j_gene	v_gene	d_gene	abundance	CDR3aa	CDR3nt
TRBJ1-2	TRBV28	TRBD1	-	CASRGSGTGGPFYGYTF	TGTGCCAGCAGGGGCAGTGGGACAGGGGGCCCTTTCTATGGCTACACCTTC
TRBJ2-3	TRBV6-1	-	-	CASSEKTGTSTDTQYF	TGTGCCAGCAGTGAGAAGACAGGGACTAGCACAGATACGCAGTATTTT
TRBJ2-7	TRBV18	TRBD1	-	CASSPDRGPYEQYF	TGTGCCAGCTCACCGGACAGGGGGCCATACGAGCAGTACTTC
TRBJ2-7	TRBV4-1	-	once	CASSPQRNLRDEQYF	TGCGCCAGCAGCCCCCAGAGGAATTTACGCGACGAGCAGTACTTC
TRBJ1-3	TRBV30	-	-	CAWSLWSSSSTIYF	TGTGCCTGGAGTCTTTGGTCTTCGAGTTCCACCATATATTTT
TRBJ2-1	TRBV6-6	TRBD2	-	CASTRLVRGRGNEQFF	TGTGCCAGCACGAGATTGGTGCGCGGGAGAGGAAATGAGCAGTTCTTC
TRBJ2-1	TRBV3-1/TRBV3-2	-	-	CASSPSGGKQFF	TGTGCCAGCAGCCCCTCAGGTGGTAAGCAGTTCTTC
TRBJ2-1	TRBV9	-	-	CASSLDRGSYNEQFF	TGTGCCAGCAGCCTAGACCGGGGGTCCTACAATGAGCAGTTCTTC
TRBJ1-3	TRBV7-2	-	few	CASSLFSVPGNTIYF	TGTGCCAGCAGCTTATTTTCGGTTCCTGGAAACACCATATATTTT
TRBJ2-2	TRBV5-6	TRBD2	-	CASSLSPLAGANTGELFF	TGTGCCAGCAGCTTGTCACCCCTAGCGGGGGCGAACACCGGGGAGCTGTTTTTT
TRBJ2-7	TRBV19	TRBD2	-	CASSLQETSGVYEQYF	TGTGCCAGTAGTCTACAGGAGACTAGCGGGGTCTACGAGCAGTACTTC
TRBJ1-2	TRBV5-4	TRBD1	-	CASSHDRANYGYTF	TGTGCCAGCAGCCATGACAGGGCTAACTATGGCTACACCTTC
TRBJ2-7	TRBV29-1	TRBD1	once	CSVEDVGTASYEQYF	TGCAGCGTTGAAGACGTCGGGACAGCATCCTACGAGCAGTACTTC
TRBJ2-1	TRBV9	-	-	CASSPRASSYNEQFF	TGTGCCAGCAGCCCTCGAGCAAGCTCCTACAATGAGCAGTTCTTC
TRBJ2-5	TRBV18	-	-	CASSPPGQGGQETQYF	TGTGCCAGCTCACCCCCCGGGCAGGGGGGCCAAGAGACCCAGTACTTC
TRBJ2-6	TRBV2	-	-	CASEKESGANVLTF	TGTGCCAGCGAGAAGGAGTCCGGGGCCAACGTCCTGACTTTC
TRBJ2-5	TRBV18	-	-	CASSPRSTAQETQYF	TGTGCCAGCTCCCCACGGAGTACCGCCCAAGAGACCCAGTACTTC
TRBJ2-3	TRBV7-2	-	-	CASSLVGADTQYF	TGTGCCAGCAGCTTAGTAGGGGCAGATACGCAGTATTTT
TRBJ2-7	TRBV7-2	-	-	CASSPSTATYEQYF	TGTGCCAGCAGCCCGTCGACAGCTACCTACGAGCAGTACTTC
TRBJ2-6	TRBV6-5	TRBD1	-	CASTPGGSGANVLTF	TGTGCCAGCACACCAGGGGGCTCTGGGGCCAACGTCCTGACTTTC
TRBJ2-5	TRBV19	TRBD2	-	CASSLISGPAGAQYF	TGTGCCAGTAGTTTAATTTCCGGGCCAGCGGGAGCCCAGTACTTC
TRBJ2-7	TRBV6-5	-	-	CASRPGGVIYEQYF	TGTGCCAGCAGACCAGGAGGGGTGATCTACGAGCAGTACTTC
TRBJ1-3	TRBV27	TRBD1	-	CASSFRGGGNTIYF	TGTGCCAGCAGTTTCAGAGGGGGCGGAAACACCATATATTTT
TRBJ2-1	TRBV5-4	TRBD2	-	CASSLTSGSHNEQFF	TGTGCCAGCAGCTTGACTAGCGGGAGTCACAATGAGCAGTTCTTC